This TCR beta chain appears in the sequencing data of a study of cytomegalovirus exposure and HLA in healthy donors. Findings of the study overall: Donors belonging to an Asian-associated ancestry cluster reportedly showed fewer N-insertions in productive TCRs than the approximately 640-donor mean, according to what a later analysis found. Researchers counted 164 TCR beta chains as cytomegalovirus-associated.

The CDR3 has 13 amino acids. Germline values: CDR1 LGHNA, CDR2 YSLEER. This clone was detected a few times. Its cognate antigen is unknown. One junction end does not reproduce the germline sequence, and a read error may be involved. The primer mix had 60 Vbeta and 13 Jbeta primers. Assay used: immunoSEQ multiplex PCR; TCRdb lists only in-frame clones, some missing. The sample yields roughly 190,000 clones, roughly 85% seen once. Sequencing was carried out using PBMCs. The chain employs TRBV4-3 and TRBJ1-1; no definite D call. The source is a woman under 30 in good health and CMV-seronegative. The CDR3 region is CASSQGRPQEAIF. CDR3 nucleotide sequence: TGCGCCAGCAGCCAAGGTCGCCCCCAAGAGGCAATCTTT.